The 10 T cell receptor beta chains listed next were all sequenced from one sample in a study of identical twins' blood T cells. TCRdb passed the 5' RACE reads through MiXCR, listing each CDR3 protein once. The table records 400,000 or so distinct CDR3 sequences, roughly 31% of them present only once. The sample was PBMCs. The receptor set was obtained from a woman aged 18 to 55 in good health.

On this clonotype itself: A read error is possible here, since a much larger clone lies one base away. V gene TRBV20-1 combines with J gene TRBJ1-1; no reliable D call. The V gene's germline CDR1 is DFQATT and CDR2 SNEGSKA (reference sequence). The V end was cut by 5 bases, the J end by 11 bases, with 18 bases between. This CDR3 has 12 residues. The CDR3 reads CSAYTVNHPAFF. CDR3 DNA sequence: TGCAGTGCTTATACAGTTAACCACCCCGCTTTCTTT.

This clonotype was observed many times. The CDR3 region has the DNA TGCAGCGTTGAAAGACAGGGTAGAGGCGGCTACACCTTC. Its translation: CSVERQGRGGYTF. The chain has TRBV29-1 and TRBJ1-2; 7 nucleotides agree with TRBD1. The ends lost 2 bases at V and 8 bases at J; junction bases unmatched: 8. The CDR3 spans 13 residues. In germline, CDR1 is SQVTM, CDR2 ANQGSEA.

This clonotype was picked up a small number of times. This chain connects TRBV14 to TRBJ1-2; tentative D call: TRBD1 (6 bases). V lost 2 bases to trimming and J lost 7 bases, with 14 bases between them. The CDR3 contains 14 residues. CDR1 and CDR2 (germline): SGHDN, FVKESK. The CDR3 loop reads CASSQHRQAIGYTF. CDR3 nucleotide sequence: TGTGCCAGCAGCCAACACCGACAGGCGATTGGCTACACCTTC.

This clonotype was seen only a few times. As DNA, the CDR3 is TGTGCCAGCAGTTATCGCAAGTTAATTAGGACCGGGGAGCTGTTTTTT. Its translation: CASSYRKLIRTGELFF. The J gene is TRBJ2-2, the V gene TRBV6-2 or TRBV6-3; the D is unclear. V was clipped by 3 bases and J by 5 bases, with 16 bases between them. This CDR3 region has 16 residues. The germline V gene encodes CDR1 MNHEY and CDR2 SVGEGT.

This clonotype was counted between two and nine times. The V call is TRBV7-9, the J call TRBJ2-1; 9 bases line up with TRBD2. CDR1 is SEHNR, CDR2 FQNEAQ, per germline (reference sequence). J was trimmed by 9 bases and V by 1 base; bases with no gene match: 7. The CDR3 extends over 15 amino acids. The CDR3 is CASSLVSLAGLEQFF. The CDR3 bases are TGTGCCAGCAGCTTAGTTTCTCTAGCGGGACTTGAGCAGTTCTTC.

The chain joins TRBV29-1 to TRBJ1-4; TRBD1 might be the D (5 bases). The CDR3 is made up of 14 amino acids. Trimming removed 6 bases at V and 7 bases at J, with 18 bases between. The germline V gene encodes CDR1 SQVTM and CDR2 ANQGSEA. The CDR3 spells CSVGNWDGPEKLFF. For the CDR3, the DNA is TGCAGCGTCGGAAACTGGGACGGCCCTGAAAAACTGTTTTTT.

The V gene is TRBV20-1, the J gene TRBJ1-2; 8 positions agree with TRBD1. The CDR3 length is 15 residues. Per germline, CDR1 DFQATT and CDR2 SNEGSKA (reference sequence). Unmatched junction bases numbered 11, after V lost 7 bases and J lost 1 base. The CDR3 sequence: CSGSTGQEHNYGYTF. The CDR3 DNA is TGCAGTGGAAGCACGGGACAGGAACATAACTATGGCTACACCTTC.

V gene TRBV5-1 combines with J gene TRBJ1-1; the match to TRBD1 covers 9 bases. CDR3 length equals 15 residues. Germline V lookup: CDR1 SGHRS, CDR2 YFSETQ. V lost 7 bases to trimming and J lost 1 base; unmatched junction nucleotides: 8. The CDR3 sequence is CASANRGLTNTEAFF. The CDR3 nucleotides read TGCGCCAGCGCCAACAGGGGGCTGACGAACACTGAAGCTTTCTTT.

The chain couples TRBV30 to TRBJ2-2, with D unclear. Germline V lookup: CDR1 GTSNPN, CDR2 SVGIG (reference sequence). The CDR3 contains 12 residues. V lost 3 bases, J lost 6 bases, and 8 bases lay in between. CDR3 coding DNA: TGTGCCTGGAGATCAAATTCCGGGGAGCTGTTTTTT. It is translated as CAWRSNSGELFF.

This clonotype was recorded once. A junction end diverges from the germline sequence, so it may reflect a read error. This chain connects TRBV6-1 to TRBJ1-5; D is unclear. The germline V gene has CDR1 MNHNS and CDR2 SASEGT. The CDR3 contains 13 residues. CDR3 amino acids: CASTQENNQSQHF. In nucleotides, the CDR3 is TGTGCCAGCACCCAGGAGAACAATCAGTCCCAGCATTTT.